This T cell receptor beta chain was sequenced during a study of T cell responses to AZD1222 COVID-19 vaccine. Libraries were prepared by immunoSEQ multiplex PCR; TCRdb keeps only in-frame clonotypes and omits some of them. The sample records just over 90,000 clones, 85% to 90% being singletons. Germline CDR1 is SGHVS and CDR2 is FQNEAQ. V was cut by 5 bases and J by 0 bases, with 16 bases left in between. The CDR3 spans 16 residues. Whole-study findings and limits: Only five or six people who got AZD1222 tested seropositive at baseline. White British people made up most donors, females outnumbered males, and clonal diversity was possibly underestimated.

Concerning this clone: Its antigen is still unknown.

The sequencing used peripheral blood, collected 28 days after the second AZD1222 dose. The chain recombines TRBV7-8 with TRBJ1-2, with D hard to call. The sequence was collected from an adult who received the AZD1222 COVID-19 vaccine. In DNA form, the CDR3 reads TGTGCCAGCAGCAGCGCGCGGGAACCTCCTAACTATGGCTACACCTTC. It specifies CASSSAREPPNYGYTF.